This T cell receptor beta chain was documented in a study of cytotoxic CD8 clonotypes in ibrutinib-treated CLL. The CDR3 has 14 residues. The V gene lost 4 bases and the J gene lost 0 bases, with 9 bases spanning the gap. Looked up from germline, CDR1 is SGHRS and CDR2 is YFSETQ. Libraries were prepared by immunoSEQ multiplex PCR; TCRdb keeps only in-frame clonotypes and omits some of them. There are hundreds of thousands of clones in the sample; roughly 71% occur only once, and under 8% lies in the top ten. The sequencing used PBMCs, collected after 36 months of ibrutinib treatment. The receptor comes from a human donor with chronic lymphocytic leukemia. The chain uses TRBV5-1 and TRBJ2-3; D unresolved. The CDR3 nucleotides read TGCGCCAGCAGCCGGGCGTCTAGCACAGATACGCAGTATTTT. It is translated as CASSRASSTDTQYF. The full variable domain, rest sourced from reference TRBV5-1 and TRBJ2-3, is KAGVTQTPRYLIKTRGQQVTLSCSPISGHRSVSWYQQTPGQGLQFLFEYFSETQRNKGNFPGRFSGRQFSNSRSEMNVSTLELGDSALYLCASSRASSTDTQYFGPGTRLTVL.